The 24 T cell receptor beta chains reported below all come from one sample, sequenced in a study of blood T cell repertoires in COVID-19. Repertoires were generated with immunoSEQ multiplex PCR, while TCRdb's copy carries only in-frame clones and drops some. This sample carries fewer than 150,000 clones, roughly 90% of them seen once, and the ten largest clones take approximately 7.7%. The sample was peripheral blood. These receptors came from a human donor in a cohort sampled during active COVID-19.

The count of this clone is one. The rearrangement joins TRBV5-1 to TRBJ1-1, with 7 nucleotides matching TRBD1. Germline lookup yields CDR1 SGHRS and CDR2 YFSETQ. Unmatched junction bases numbered 4, after V lost 7 bases and J lost 1 base. The CDR3 has 13 amino acids. The CDR3 nucleotides read TGCGCCAGCCGACAGGGCGGGAACACTGAAGCTTTCTTT. It is translated as CASRQGGNTEAFF.

This chain links TRBV6-1 with TRBJ2-3; 9 bases are shared with TRBD2. The CDR3 runs to 15 residues. The junction had 4 bases not matched to a gene; V was cut back by 3 bases and J by 3 bases. CDR1 is MNHNS, CDR2 SASEGT, per germline. CDR3 nucleotide sequence: TGTGCCAGCAGTGAGGGACTAGCAGATACAGATACGCAGTATTTT. This gives the protein CASSEGLADTDTQYF.

The chain combines TRBV7-2 with TRBJ2-2; 7 nucleotides agree with TRBD1. J gave up 2 bases and V 7 bases, and 7 bases lay outside the gene matches. Germline V gene lookup returns CDR1 SGHTA and CDR2 FQGNSA. The CDR3 spans 15 residues. The CDR3 reads CASTPRTGNTGELFF. CDR3 nucleotides: TGTGCCAGCACCCCCCGGACAGGCAACACCGGGGAGCTGTTTTTT.

The chain links TRBV28 to TRBJ1-2, with 7 bases that match TRBD1. Germline V lookup: CDR1 MDHEN, CDR2 SYDVKM. Losses at the gene ends were 7 bases for V and 8 bases for J; bases not matched to a gene: 7. This CDR3 is 12 amino acids long. CDR3: CASTRQGKGYTF. Here the CDR3 DNA reads TGTGCCAGCACCCGACAGGGAAAGGGCTACACCTTC.

This clone appeared a single time. V is TRBV4-1 and J is TRBJ2-7; D perhaps matches TRBD1 (5 bases). The CDR3 covers 13 residues. Between the trimmed V and J ends, which lost 4 bases and 3 bases, there was a span of 10 bases. CDR1 MGHRA and CDR2 YSYEKL come from the germline V gene. CDR3 region: CASSPGHGYEQYF. The CDR3 coding sequence is TGCGCCAGCAGCCCCGGACACGGCTACGAGCAGTACTTC.

The V gene is TRBV6-5, the J gene TRBJ1-5; maybe TRBD1 (5 bases). Trimming cost V 10 bases and J 7 bases, with 14 bases left between them. The CDR3 spans 12 residues. The germline V gene encodes CDR1 MNHEY and CDR2 SVGAGI. Here the CDR3 reads CAKQAPGQPQHF. CDR3 coding DNA: TGTGCCAAACAGGCTCCCGGGCAGCCCCAGCATTTT.

Turning to this clone: Other DNA sequences in the sample encode the same CDR3. This rearrangement joins TRBV14 to TRBJ1-4, with D tentatively TRBD1 (6 bases). There are 14 residues in the CDR3. Trimming took 3 bases from V and 8 from J, leaving 13 bases between them. Germline V gives CDR1 SGHDN, CDR2 FVKESK. The CDR3 is CASSQQGFGEKLFF. The CDR3 region has the DNA TGTGCCAGCAGCCAGCAGGGGTTTGGGGAAAAACTGTTTTTT.

V usage is TRBV4-1 and J usage is TRBJ2-3, with 7 bases lining up with TRBD2. Germline V gene data show CDR1 as MGHRA and CDR2 as YSYEKL. V lost 6 bases, J lost 0 bases, and 6 bases stayed unmatched. CDR3 size: 15 residues. In DNA, the CDR3 is TGCGCCAGCAGTCCTCCGGGACTAAGCACAGATACGCAGTATTTT. As protein: CASSPPGLSTDTQYF.

The chain employs TRBV6-1 and TRBJ2-3; maybe TRBD2 (5 bases). V lost 1 base, J lost 3 bases, and 14 bases lay in between. The CDR3 is 16 amino acids. Germline V gene lookup returns CDR1 MNHNS and CDR2 SASEGT. This CDR3 reads CASSEGPGLGTDTQYF. DNA for the CDR3: TGTGCCAGCAGTGAAGGGCCAGGACTGGGGACAGATACGCAGTATTTT.

J is TRBJ1-4 and V is TRBV19, with 7 bases lining up with TRBD1. Per the germline V gene, CDR1 is LNHDA and CDR2 is SQIVND (reference sequence). CDR3 length equals 14 residues. J was trimmed by 5 bases and V by 7 bases; bases with no gene match: 7. The CDR3 DNA is TGTGCCAGTAATACCGGGACAGAGAATGAAAAACTGTTTTTT. Translation: CASNTGTENEKLFF.

V gene TRBV29-1 combines with J gene TRBJ1-2; 8 positions agree with TRBD1. CDR3 length: 14 residues. The J segment lost 4 bases and the V segment lost 7 bases, leaving 11 bases of the junction unmatched. The germline CDR1 and CDR2 sequences are SQVTM and ANQGSEA. CDR3 nucleotides: TGCAGCGCCAACTCAGGGGGCGGTAGCTATGGCTACACCTTC. Translation: CSANSGGGSYGYTF.

This chain uses TRBV19 with TRBJ1-2; D unresolved. The CDR3 extends over 16 amino acids. The germline V gene encodes CDR1 LNHDA and CDR2 SQIVND (reference sequence). V shed 6 bases and J shed 3 bases, with 20 bases lying between them. CDR3 region: CASSPGAPGRDYGYTF. CDR3 nucleotides: TGTGCCAGTAGCCCCGGCGCTCCGGGTCGGGACTATGGCTACACCTTC.

This clone has more than one count but fewer than ten. This chain joins TRBV6-5 and TRBJ1-6; the D is unclear. Trimming stripped 8 bases from V and 1 base from J, with 6 bases between. The CDR3 spans 13 residues. Germline V gene data show CDR1 as MNHEY and CDR2 as SVGAGI. The CDR3 protein is CASRGSYNSPLHF. Written as DNA, the CDR3 is TGTGCCAGCCGGGGTTCCTATAATTCACCCCTCCACTTT.

This chain joins TRBV9 and TRBJ2-5; 9 bases align to TRBD2. The ends lost 3 bases at V and 5 bases at J; junction bases unmatched: 8. Germline loops: CDR1 SGDLS, CDR2 YYNGEE. The CDR3 length is 15 residues. The CDR3 reads CASSATSGAAETQYF. CDR3 DNA: TGTGCCAGCAGCGCGACTAGCGGAGCCGCCGAGACCCAGTACTTC.

This clone was found once. This sequence joins TRBV5-1 and TRBJ2-4; 10 positions match TRBD1. V shed 4 bases, J shed 9 bases, and the junction held 7 bases outside the gene matches. Germline CDR1 SGHRS, CDR2 YFSETQ. CDR3 size: 14 residues. CDR3 sequence (DNA): TGCGCCAGCAGCCTGGGACAGGGGATTGGCATTCAGTACTTC. This encodes CASSLGQGIGIQYF.

V and J are TRBV6-1 and TRBJ1-6; 8 bases align to TRBD1. The CDR3 has 16 residues. CDR1 and CDR2 (germline): MNHNS, SASEGT. V shed 2 bases and J 0 bases; nucleotides not matched to a gene: 0. This CDR3 reads CASSETGGSYNSPLHF. The CDR3 region has the DNA TGTGCCAGCAGTGAAACAGGGGGCTCCTATAATTCACCCCTCCACTTT.

This chain connects TRBV5-1 to TRBJ2-7, with TRBD1 matching over 11 bases. The CDR3 contains 16 residues. The V gene's germline CDR1 is SGHRS and CDR2 YFSETQ. The V gene end was trimmed by 1 base and the J gene end by 3 bases; junction bases not matched to a gene: 6. CDR3 nucleotides: TGCGCCAGCAGCTTGAGGGACAGGGGGGACGGCTACGAGCAGTACTTC. The encoded protein is CASSLRDRGDGYEQYF.

V and J are TRBV6-5 and TRBJ1-1; 8 positions match TRBD1. Per germline, CDR1 MNHEY and CDR2 SVGAGI. The CDR3 consists of 14 residues. V gave up 4 bases and J gave up 6 bases; unmatched junction bases: 7. The CDR3 nucleotides read TGTGCCAGCAGTTCCCAGGGGACAGGCGCTGAAGCTTTCTTT. Protein product: CASSSQGTGAEAFF.

The CDR3 DNA reads as TGTGCCAGCAGGACCGCCGGGACTAGCGGGAAGGAGCAGTACTTC. Translation gives CASRTAGTSGKEQYF. The chain employs TRBV28 and TRBJ2-7; TRBD2 matches 13 bases. The CDR3 length is 15 residues. The germline V gene has CDR1 MDHEN and CDR2 SYDVKM. Losses at the gene ends were 6 bases for V and 7 bases for J; bases not matched to a gene: 9. The full variable domain, in which reference TRBV28 and TRBJ2-7 provide the parts outside the CDR3, is DVKVTQSSRYLVKRTGEKVFLECVQDMDHENMFWYRQDPGLGLRLIYFSYDVKMKEKGDIPEGYSVSREKKERFSLILESASTNQTSMYLCASRTAGTSGKEQYFGPGTRLTVT.

CDR3 amino acids: CASRQTSTDTQYF. The CDR3 region has the DNA TGTGCCAGCCGACAGACTAGCACAGATACGCAGTATTTT. The chain has TRBV27 and TRBJ2-3; possible D gene TRBD1, 5 bases. V lost 8 bases to trimming and J lost 0 bases, with 9 bases between them. CDR1 and CDR2 from the germline V gene are MNHEY and SMNVEV (reference sequence). The CDR3 is 13 residues long.

The rearrangement uses TRBV28 and TRBJ2-5; D is unclear. Between the trimmed V and J ends, which lost 7 bases and 3 bases, there was a span of 12 bases. CDR1 is MDHEN, CDR2 SYDVKM, per germline. The CDR3 loop spans 13 amino acids. CDR3 sequence (DNA): TGTGCCAGCATAGGTACGGGTAAAGAGACCCAGTACTTC. This codes for CASIGTGKETQYF.

The gene calls are TRBV29-1 and TRBJ1-1; no clear D. Germline V lookup: CDR1 SQVTM, CDR2 ANQGSEA. Trimming left V 3 bases short and J 6 bases short, with 8 bases between. The CDR3 has 11 amino acids. CDR3: CSVDLQAEAFF. As DNA, the CDR3 is TGCAGCGTTGACCTGCAGGCTGAAGCTTTCTTT.

The chain couples TRBV2 to TRBJ2-2; D uncertain. CDR1 is SNHLY, CDR2 FYNNEI, per germline. The V and J ends lost 3 bases and 4 bases respectively, with 6 bases between them. The CDR3 extends over 13 amino acids. Here the CDR3 DNA reads TGTGCCAGCAGTGAGGGCTTCACCGGGGAGCTGTTTTTT. This gives the protein CASSEGFTGELFF.

This clone came up once. V and J are TRBV7-2 and TRBJ1-5, with TRBD1 matching over 7 bases. This CDR3 has 13 amino acids. The germline V gene encodes CDR1 SGHTA and CDR2 FQGNSA. The V segment lost 9 bases and the J segment 6 bases; nucleotides outside the gene matches: 8. CDR3 sequence: CASTGEIGQPQHF. In DNA form, the CDR3 reads TGTGCCAGTACAGGGGAGATAGGTCAGCCCCAGCATTTT.